This T cell receptor (beta chain) was sequenced in a study of T cells in Graves' hyperthyroidism and ophthalmopathy. Findings and caveats of the study: A 13 V-J signature model discriminated ophthalmopathy versus stable hyperthyroidism. Most thyroid-expanded clonotypes above 0.001 were also found in blood.

Concerning this clonotype itself: Its antigen remains unidentified. Relative to the germline gene, one junction end is altered; a read error may explain this.

The investigators amplified TCR beta CDR3 regions from RNA transcripts. The TCR CDR3 first-round RT-PCR relied on the HTBI primer set. Each CDR3 protein gets one entry after TCRdb re-called the multiplex PCR reads with MiXCR. Among 600,000 to 700,000 distinct CDR3 sequences listed, over 40% were seen once. Researchers barred patients who had uncontrolled infection, other autoimmune disease, pregnancy or lactation. This CDR3 region has 15 residues. Per the germline V gene, CDR1 is SGHRS and CDR2 is YFSETQ. The chain carries TRBV5-1 and TRBJ1-5; no reliable D call. This clonotype was sampled from an adult man with Graves' disease, either hyperthyroidism or ophthalmopathy (not recorded which). The sequencing input was peripheral blood or thyroid tissue (not recorded which). CDR3 bases: TGTGCCAGCAGCTTGTCTGGGGTGGTCAATCAGCCCCAGCATTTT. Translated, it gives CASSLSGVVNQPQHF.